These T cell receptor beta chains were read from a single sample in a study of tumor and adjacent non-tumor tissue in lung cancer. TCRdb analysed the multiplex PCR reads with MiXCR anew, one entry per CDR3 protein. The profile shows under 80,000 distinct CDR3 sequences, under 80% of them singletons. Specimen: distant non-tumor lung tissue. The receptors here all came from a man aged 55 to 69 with non-small cell lung cancer. CDR3s include the opening cysteine and the closing phenylalanine or tryptophan. A D gene is named only where the DNA matches it firmly.

D | V | CDR3
. | TRBV2 | CASSENGRRRLF
. | TRBV5-6 | CASSLADRHTGQLFF
. | TRBV10-3 | CAISVGEAPSTYTQYF
TRBD2 | TRBV29-1 | CSVGAGGIGCTATQYF
. | TRBV6-5 | CGSSKPGGTEGFF
TRBD2 | TRBV2 | CASIEGRGGSGNNEQFF
. | TRBV14 | CAISQRQFSSYNEQFF
TRBD2 | TRBV5-4 | CASSLEVAGAYDQYF
. | TRBV15 | CATSRGLYNEQFF
TRBD2 | TRBV29-1 | CSVYAWTSSYEQYF
TRBD1 | TRBV10-3 | CAISTPGQRNTEVFF
. | TRBV11-1 | CASSHACDTGELFF
. | TRBV10-1 | CASSESWGNEQFF
. | TRBV29-1 | CSIALDGISYEQYF
TRBD1 | TRBV5-5 | CASSRGQGVDEQYF
TRBD2 | TRBV4-1 | CASSQETSVSLYGQYF
. | TRBV28 | CANSSEVGVTGLTEELFF
TRBD2 | TRBV6-5 | CASKVGTNGSWTQYF
TRBD1 | TRBV4-1 | CADSQEGADSPLIEQYF
TRBD1 | TRBV5-1 | CASIAGGPSYNEQFF
. | TRBV24-1 | CATSDWVQGRETQYF
TRBD1 | TRBV10-1 | CAGSDRGQGFYEQYF
. | TRBV20-1 | CSARGRPAQYDQYF
. | TRBV20-1 | CCVPGVSGNTIYF
. | TRBV10-1 | CAGSPDSVSHEQYF
. | TRBV28 | CTSSFVSGIDTQYF
TRBD2 | TRBV6-5 | CASATLAGNTGELFF
TRBD1 | TRBV11-3 | CVSSPPRQGAREQYF
. | TRBV29-1 | CGAQGGRGEYEQYF
. | TRBV9 | CASSVGGWNNSPLHF
. | TRBV5-4 | CASGSSQGFMYEQFF
TRBD1 | TRBV10-3 | CAISEDGTGGKDTRYF
TRBD2 | TRBV12-3/TRBV12-4 | CASSFGGRARGEQCF
. | TRBV29-1 | CSVRVSSSEANILTF
. | TRBV19 | CASTPGRSANTGELFF
. | TRBV10-3 | CAISTGSSTDTQYF
. | TRBV4-2 | CAIGPGGSGNYEQYF
. | TRBV5-1 | CTSSLCPIGRGPNQETQYF
. | TRBV5-4 | CAGRHDRYIYGYTF
TRBD2 | TRBV11-2 | CASSLDGGGRYEQYF
. | TRBV28 | CASTVGVRHNEKLFF
. | TRBV11-2 | CASSSDRIGFERKLFF
. | TRBV29-1 | CSASAGEDSEAFF
TRBD1 | TRBV11-1 | CANSPGTGLTDTQYF
. | TRBV5-4 | CASSLAGGEQFF
. | TRBV6-5 | CASSSQAVVAYGHTF
. | TRBV4-1 | CGSSRAPRGEQFF
. | TRBV12-3/TRBV12-4 | CAAWTELVSGANVLTF
TRBD1 | TRBV5-1 | CASSLYPRGRGPNQETQHF